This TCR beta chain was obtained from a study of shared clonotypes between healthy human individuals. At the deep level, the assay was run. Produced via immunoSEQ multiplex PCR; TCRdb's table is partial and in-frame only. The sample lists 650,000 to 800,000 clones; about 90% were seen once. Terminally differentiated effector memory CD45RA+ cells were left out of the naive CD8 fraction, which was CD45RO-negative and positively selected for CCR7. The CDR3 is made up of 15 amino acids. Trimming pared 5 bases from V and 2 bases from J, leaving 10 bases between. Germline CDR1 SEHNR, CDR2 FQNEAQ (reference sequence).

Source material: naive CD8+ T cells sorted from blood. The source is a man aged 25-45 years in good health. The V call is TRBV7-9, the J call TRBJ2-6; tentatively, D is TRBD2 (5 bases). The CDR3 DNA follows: TGTGCCAGCAGCCACACTAGGCCTGGGGCCAACGTCCTGACTTTC. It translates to CASSHTRPGANVLTF.